Described below is a single TCR beta chain sequence and its context. This clonotype came up a few times. The target of this receptor is not known. The input lacks base qualities; no much larger clone sits a single base away. This sample stems from a study of T cells in Graves' hyperthyroidism and ophthalmopathy (dated by TCRdb to between 2018 and 2021). Regarding the research as a whole: Peripheral blood samples were taken at initial diagnosis, before any treatment was given. TCR V-J signatures able to tell the groups apart were searched for in a discovery cohort of some 100 patients, of whom more than 40 had Graves' ophthalmopathy and more than 55 had stable Graves' hyperthyroidism. An independent validation cohort of fewer than 20 hyperthyroidism patients and 17 patients who later progressed to ophthalmopathy tested prospective prediction of ophthalmopathy. The roughly 90 discovery patients were divided at random into training and test sets in a 7:3 ratio. In several Graves' hyperthyroidism patients, the study also compared T-cell repertoires from thyroid tissue with T-cell repertoires from blood. After blood sampling, hyperthyroidism patients were treated with methimazole at a starting dose of 30 mg daily, and ophthalmopathy patients were treated with high-dose intravenous methylprednisolone. TCR Vbeta CDR3 sequencing of approximately 140 peripheral blood samples (43 ophthalmopathy, over 70 hyperthyroidism and some 17 progressor patients) is reported in the paper.

The paper's findings and limits, for the study overall: In validation, the model predicted progression to ophthalmopathy a median of around six months before onset, with roughly 70% sensitivity and about 72% specificity. In cross-validation, a model built on a 13 V-J signature told ophthalmopathy apart from stable hyperthyroidism with less than 90% sensitivity and about 81% specificity, and in testing the same model reached 80%/75%. Most expanded thyroid clonotypes (frequency above 0.001) were also found in blood, which suggests that blood repertoires may mirror thyroid immune responses. Sample size was not statistically predetermined, and investigators were not blinded to group allocation.

Amplification of TCR beta CDR3 regions was carried out from RNA transcripts. The TCR CDR3 was subjected to a first round of RT-PCR using the HTBI primer set and the Qiagen OneStep RT-PCR kit. The libraries were constructed in a second round of multiplex PCR and then size-selected and purified. Libraries were sequenced paired-end with 100 bp reads on an Illumina HiSeq2000. The authors' analysis ran thus. SOAPnuke was used to process the raw data, with reads discarded if the reads contained adapters or uncalled bases, had a mean Phred below 15, or lacked an exact constant-primer or identifier match. High-quality paired reads were merged with COPE v1.2.5, and unique nucleotide sequences were defined as clonotypes. MiTCR v1.1 was used to align clonotypes to the IMGT TRBV, TRBD and TRBJ reference segments. The analysis included only V-J combinations with a frequency above 0.0001, which together covered roughly 99% of the repertoires. The TCS score was defined as the ratio of F50 (clonal expansion) to E x V (chaos), calculated using BLOSUM62-based TCRdist between CDR3 peptides within each V-J. Welch's t-statistics and random forest reduced 500 to 650 V-J features to 10 to 15, which were used in a naive Bayes classifier (R e1071). TCRdb passed the public sequencing reads through fastp at Q25 and MiXCR, retaining productive beta sequences. Rows are unified per CDR3 protein, each entry keeping the most common DNA and genes. Clone size and V and J calls follow TCRdb, not the original study. Present in this sample are 730,000 or so distinct CDR3 sequences, roughly a sixth of which were seen just once. Jointly, the top ten make up around 17% of the sample.

Hyperthyroidism patients were aged 18 to 65 years and newly diagnosed, with disease duration of less than 2 months. Exclusion was applied to patients with uncontrolled infections, other autoimmune diseases, pregnancy or lactation. Diagnoses were based on clinical symptoms, serum thyroxine and TRAb, thyroid ultrasound and orbital computed tomography. Blood from progressor patients was drawn when they were first diagnosed with hyperthyroidism, before any ophthalmopathy symptoms appeared. Ficoll-Paque density gradient centrifugation was used to isolate PBMCs from 8 to 10 ml of fresh peripheral blood. Progressor patients were initially diagnosed with Graves' hyperthyroidism and developed ophthalmopathy during follow-up. Trizol reagent was used to extract total RNA, and RNA quality was then checked on an Agilent 2100 Bioanalyzer. This receptor was taken from a woman in her 50s with Graves' hyperthyroidism that later progressed to Graves' ophthalmopathy. Sequenced sample: blood.

The DNA sequence is TGCGCCAGCAGCTTGGGGGCAAGGGGAAGGAACACTGAAGCTTTCTTT. Translated, this is CASSLGARGRNTEAFF. The V gene is TRBV5-1 and the J gene is TRBJ1-1, with TRBD1 tentatively as D gene (5 bases match). Reading the germline V gene gives CDR1 SGHRS and CDR2 YFSETQ. V is reduced by 0 bases and J by 1 base, leaving a spacing of 13 bases between them. The CDR3 contains 16 residues, cysteine and phenylalanine counted. The entry retains the CDR3 DNA only, 48 bases that are in frame from base 1. The full variable domain, with segments outside the CDR3 supplied by the reference TRBV5-1 and TRBJ1-1 proteins, appears as KAGVTQTPRYLIKTRGQQVTLSCSPISGHRSVSWYQQTPGQGLQFLFEYFSETQRNKGNFPGRFSGRQFSNSRSEMNVSTLELGDSALYLCASSLGARGRNTEAFFGQGTRLTVV.